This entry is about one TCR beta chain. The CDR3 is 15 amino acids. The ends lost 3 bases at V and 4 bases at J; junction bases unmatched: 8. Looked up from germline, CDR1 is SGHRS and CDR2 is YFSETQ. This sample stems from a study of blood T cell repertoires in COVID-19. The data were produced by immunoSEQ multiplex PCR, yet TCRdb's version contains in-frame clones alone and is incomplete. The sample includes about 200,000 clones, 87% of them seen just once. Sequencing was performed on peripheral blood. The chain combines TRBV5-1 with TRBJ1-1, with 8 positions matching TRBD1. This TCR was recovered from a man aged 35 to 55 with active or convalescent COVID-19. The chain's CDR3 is CASSSMTGAFTEAFF. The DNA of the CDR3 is TGCGCCAGCAGCTCCATGACAGGGGCGTTCACTGAAGCTTTCTTT.